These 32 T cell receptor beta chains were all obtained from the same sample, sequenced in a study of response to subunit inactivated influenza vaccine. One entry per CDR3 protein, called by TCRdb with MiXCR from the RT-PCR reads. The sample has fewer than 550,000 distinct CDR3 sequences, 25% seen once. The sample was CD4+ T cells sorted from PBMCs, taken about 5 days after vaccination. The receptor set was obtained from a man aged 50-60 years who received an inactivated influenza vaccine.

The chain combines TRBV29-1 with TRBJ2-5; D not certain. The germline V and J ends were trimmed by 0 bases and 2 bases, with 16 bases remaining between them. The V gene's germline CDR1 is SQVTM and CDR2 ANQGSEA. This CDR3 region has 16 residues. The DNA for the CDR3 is TGCAGCGTTGAAGATTTCTGGGGTGGGCAACAAGAGACCCAGTACTTC. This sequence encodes CSVEDFWGGQQETQYF. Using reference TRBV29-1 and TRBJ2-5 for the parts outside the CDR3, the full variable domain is SAVISQKPSRDICQRGTSLTIQCQVDSQVTMMFWYRQQPGQSLTLIATANQGSEATYESGFVIDKFPISRPNLTFSTLTVSNMSPEDSSIYLCSVEDFWGGQQETQYFGPGTRLLVL.

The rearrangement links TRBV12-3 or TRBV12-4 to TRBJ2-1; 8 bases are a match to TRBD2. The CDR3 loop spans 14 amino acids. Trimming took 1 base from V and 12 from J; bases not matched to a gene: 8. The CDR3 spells CASSLGVAGFRQFF. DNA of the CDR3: TGTGCCAGCAGTTTAGGGGTAGCGGGATTTCGGCAGTTCTTC.

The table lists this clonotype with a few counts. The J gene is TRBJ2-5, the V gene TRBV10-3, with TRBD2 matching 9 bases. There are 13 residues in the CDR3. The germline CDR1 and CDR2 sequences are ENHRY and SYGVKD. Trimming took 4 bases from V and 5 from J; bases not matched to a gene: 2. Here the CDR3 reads CAISASGVETQYF. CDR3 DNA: TGTGCCATCAGTGCTAGCGGGGTTGAGACCCAGTACTTC.

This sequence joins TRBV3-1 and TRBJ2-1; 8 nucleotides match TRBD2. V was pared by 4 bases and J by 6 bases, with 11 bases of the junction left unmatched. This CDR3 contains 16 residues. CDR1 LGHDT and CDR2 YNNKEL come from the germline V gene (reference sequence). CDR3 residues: CASSPSGTRVLNEQFF. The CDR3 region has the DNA TGTGCCAGCAGCCCCTCCGGGACTAGAGTCCTCAATGAGCAGTTCTTC.

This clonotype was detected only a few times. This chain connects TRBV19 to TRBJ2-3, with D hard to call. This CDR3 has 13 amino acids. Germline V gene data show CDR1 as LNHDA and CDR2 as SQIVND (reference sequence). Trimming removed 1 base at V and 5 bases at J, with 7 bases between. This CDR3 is CASSIGGQDTQYF. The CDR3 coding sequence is TGTGCCAGTAGTATAGGTGGTCAAGATACGCAGTATTTT.

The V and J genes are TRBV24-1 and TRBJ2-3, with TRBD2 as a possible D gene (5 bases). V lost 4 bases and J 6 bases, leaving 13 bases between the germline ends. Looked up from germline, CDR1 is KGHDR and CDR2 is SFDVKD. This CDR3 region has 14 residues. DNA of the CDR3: TGTGCCACCAGTGAGCCCCCGAGAGGGGATACGCAGTATTTT. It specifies CATSEPPRGDTQYF.

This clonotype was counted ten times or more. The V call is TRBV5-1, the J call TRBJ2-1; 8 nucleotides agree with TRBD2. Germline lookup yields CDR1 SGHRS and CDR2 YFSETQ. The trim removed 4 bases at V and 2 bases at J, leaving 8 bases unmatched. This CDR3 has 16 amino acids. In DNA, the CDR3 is TGCGCCAGCAGCCCTAGCTTTAGCGGGGCCTACAATGAGCAGTTCTTC. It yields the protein CASSPSFSGAYNEQFF.

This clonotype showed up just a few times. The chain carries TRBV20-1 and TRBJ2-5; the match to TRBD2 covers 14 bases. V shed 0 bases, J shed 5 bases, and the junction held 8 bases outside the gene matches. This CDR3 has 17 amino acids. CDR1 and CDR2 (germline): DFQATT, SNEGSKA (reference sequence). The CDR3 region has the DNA TGCAGTGCTAGAGATCCGACTAGCGGGAGGGCCCAGGAGACCCAGTACTTC. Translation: CSARDPTSGRAQETQYF.

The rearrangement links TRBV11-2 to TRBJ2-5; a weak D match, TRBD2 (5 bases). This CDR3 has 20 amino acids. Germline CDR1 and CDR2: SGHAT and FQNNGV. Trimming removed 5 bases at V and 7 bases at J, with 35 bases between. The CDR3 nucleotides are TGTGCCAGCAGCCGTGTTATGGATCCAGCCGTCGTGGATACTCGGGGGACCCAGTACTTC. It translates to CASSRVMDPAVVDTRGTQYF.

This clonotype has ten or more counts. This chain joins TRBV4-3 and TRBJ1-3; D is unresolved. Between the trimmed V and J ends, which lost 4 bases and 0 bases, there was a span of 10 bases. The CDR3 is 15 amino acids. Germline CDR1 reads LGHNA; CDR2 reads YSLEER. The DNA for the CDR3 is TGCGCCAGCAGCCGAGATACAAACTCTGGAAACACCATATATTTT. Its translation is CASSRDTNSGNTIYF.

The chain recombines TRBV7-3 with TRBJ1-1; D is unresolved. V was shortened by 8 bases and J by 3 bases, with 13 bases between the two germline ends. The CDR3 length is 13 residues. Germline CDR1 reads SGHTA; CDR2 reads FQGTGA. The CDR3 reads CASRSRRDTEAFF. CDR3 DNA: TGTGCCAGCCGGAGCAGGAGGGACACTGAAGCTTTCTTT.

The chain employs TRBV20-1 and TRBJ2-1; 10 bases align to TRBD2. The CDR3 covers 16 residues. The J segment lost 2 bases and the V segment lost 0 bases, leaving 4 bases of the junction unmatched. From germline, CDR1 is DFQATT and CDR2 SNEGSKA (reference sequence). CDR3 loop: CSARDSSGGAYNEQFF. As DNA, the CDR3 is TGCAGTGCTAGAGATTCGAGCGGGGGGGCCTACAATGAGCAGTTCTTC.

In DNA form, the CDR3 reads TGTGCCAGCAGACAACGACAGACTTACTACACCTTC. Translating gives CASRQRQTYYTF. V and J are TRBV2 and TRBJ1-2; maybe TRBD1 (5 bases). This CDR3 has 12 amino acids. The germline CDR1 and CDR2 sequences are SNHLY and FYNNEI. Trimming shortened V by 6 bases and J by 10 bases, and 15 bases separated the two germline ends.

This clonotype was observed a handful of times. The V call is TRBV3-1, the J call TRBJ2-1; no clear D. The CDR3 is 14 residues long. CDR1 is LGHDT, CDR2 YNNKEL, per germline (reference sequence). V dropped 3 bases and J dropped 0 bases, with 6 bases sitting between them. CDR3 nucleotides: TGTGCCAGCAGCCACGTATACTCCTACAATGAGCAGTTCTTC. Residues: CASSHVYSYNEQFF.

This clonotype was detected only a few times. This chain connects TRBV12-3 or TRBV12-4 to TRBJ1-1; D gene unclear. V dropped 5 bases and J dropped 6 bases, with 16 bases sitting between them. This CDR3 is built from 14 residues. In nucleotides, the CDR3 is TGTGCCAGCAGTCCCATGCAAGGGCTCCCTGAAGCTTTCTTT. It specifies CASSPMQGLPEAFF.

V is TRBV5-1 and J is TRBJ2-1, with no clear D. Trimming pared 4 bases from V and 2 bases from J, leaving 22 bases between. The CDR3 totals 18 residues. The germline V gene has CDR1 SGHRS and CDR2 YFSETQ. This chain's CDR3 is CASSPVRSGPATYNEQFF. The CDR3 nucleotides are TGCGCCAGCAGCCCCGTTAGGAGTGGACCCGCGACCTACAATGAGCAGTTCTTC.

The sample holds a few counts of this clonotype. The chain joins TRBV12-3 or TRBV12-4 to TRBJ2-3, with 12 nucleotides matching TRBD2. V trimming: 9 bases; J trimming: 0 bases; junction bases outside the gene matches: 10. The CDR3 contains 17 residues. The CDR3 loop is CASSGTSGPTSTDTQYF. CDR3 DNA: TGTGCCAGTTCCGGGACTAGCGGGCCTACTAGCACAGATACGCAGTATTTT.

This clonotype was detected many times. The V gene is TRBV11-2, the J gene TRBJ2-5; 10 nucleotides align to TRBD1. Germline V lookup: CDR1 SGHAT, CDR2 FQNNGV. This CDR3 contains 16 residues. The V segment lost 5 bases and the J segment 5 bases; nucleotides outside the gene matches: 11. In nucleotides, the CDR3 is TGTGCCAGCAGCGACGGACAGGGGGTAATCCGGGAGACCCAGTACTTC. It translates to CASSDGQGVIRETQYF. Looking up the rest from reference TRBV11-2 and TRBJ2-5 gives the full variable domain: EAGVAQSPRYKIIEKRQSVAFWCNPISGHATLYWYQQILGQGPKLLIQFQNNGVVDDSQLPKDRFSAERLKGVDSTLKIQPAKLEDSAVYLCASSDGQGVIRETQYFGPGTRLLVL.

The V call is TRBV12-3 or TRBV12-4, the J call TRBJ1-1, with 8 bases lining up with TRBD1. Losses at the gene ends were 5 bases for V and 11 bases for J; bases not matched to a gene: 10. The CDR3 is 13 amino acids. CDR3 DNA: TGTGCCAGCAGTCAGGGGGCGGAGGCAGAGGCTTTCTTT. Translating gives CASSQGAEAEAFF.

CDR3 nucleotides: TGTGCCAGCAGCTCTAGTTGGACCAGGAGCACAGATACGCAGTATTTT. Its translation is CASSSSWTRSTDTQYF. This chain uses TRBV5-5 with TRBJ2-3; D gene unclear. The germline V gene encodes CDR1 SGHKS and CDR2 YYEKEE (reference sequence). The V gene lost 3 bases and the J gene lost 0 bases, with 14 bases spanning the gap. The CDR3 runs 16 residues.

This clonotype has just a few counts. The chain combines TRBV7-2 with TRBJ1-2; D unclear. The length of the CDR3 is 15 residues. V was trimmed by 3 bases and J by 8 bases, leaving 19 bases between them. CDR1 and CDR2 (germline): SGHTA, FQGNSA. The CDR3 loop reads CASSFPPPGRGGYTF. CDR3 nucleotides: TGTGCCAGCAGCTTCCCCCCCCCGGGTAGAGGAGGCTACACCTTC.

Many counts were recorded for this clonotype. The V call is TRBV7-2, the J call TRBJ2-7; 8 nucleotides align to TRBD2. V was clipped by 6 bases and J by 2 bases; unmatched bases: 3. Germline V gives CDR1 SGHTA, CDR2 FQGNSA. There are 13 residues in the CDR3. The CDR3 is CASRYSGAYEQYF. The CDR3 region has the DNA TGTGCCAGCAGGTATAGCGGGGCCTACGAGCAGTACTTC.

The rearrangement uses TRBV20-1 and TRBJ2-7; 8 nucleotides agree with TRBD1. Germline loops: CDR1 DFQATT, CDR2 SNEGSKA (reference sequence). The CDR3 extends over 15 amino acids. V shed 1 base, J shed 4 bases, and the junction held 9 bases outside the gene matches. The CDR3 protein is CSARATGTGRYEQYF. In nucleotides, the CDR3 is TGCAGTGCTAGAGCCACCGGGACAGGCAGATACGAGCAGTACTTC.

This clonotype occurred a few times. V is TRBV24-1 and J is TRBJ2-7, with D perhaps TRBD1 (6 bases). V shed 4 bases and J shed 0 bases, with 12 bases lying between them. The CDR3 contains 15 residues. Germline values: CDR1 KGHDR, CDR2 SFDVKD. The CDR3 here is CATSEADRSSYEQYF. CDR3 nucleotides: TGTGCCACCAGTGAAGCCGACAGGAGCTCCTACGAGCAGTACTTC.

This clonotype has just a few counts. The CDR3 nucleotides are TGTGCCAGCAGCCAAGATCCGATGGGAAAGGGGGCCAGCGAGCAGTACTTC. This translates into CASSQDPMGKGASEQYF. The chain uses TRBV4-2 and TRBJ2-7; 7 bases fit TRBD1. The CDR3 is made up of 17 amino acids. Germline lookup yields CDR1 LGHNA and CDR2 YNFKEQ. V lost 0 bases and J lost 6; bases outside the gene matches: 14.

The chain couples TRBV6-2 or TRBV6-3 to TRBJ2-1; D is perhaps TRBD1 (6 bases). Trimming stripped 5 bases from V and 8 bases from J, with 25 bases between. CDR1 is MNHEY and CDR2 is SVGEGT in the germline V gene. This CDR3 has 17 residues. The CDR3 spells CASSHLSGTSTYYEQFF. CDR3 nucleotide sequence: TGTGCCAGCAGTCATCTCTCCGGGACATCAACCTATTATGAGCAGTTCTTC.

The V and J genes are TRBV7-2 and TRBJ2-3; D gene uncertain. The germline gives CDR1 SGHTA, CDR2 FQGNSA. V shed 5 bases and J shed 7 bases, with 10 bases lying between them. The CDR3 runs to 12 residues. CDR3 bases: TGTGCCAGCAGCCCCCGGCCTTATACGCAGTATTTT. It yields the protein CASSPRPYTQYF.

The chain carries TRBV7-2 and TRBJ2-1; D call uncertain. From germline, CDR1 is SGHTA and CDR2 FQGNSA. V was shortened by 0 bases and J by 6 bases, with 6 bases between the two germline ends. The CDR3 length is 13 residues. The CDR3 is CASSLAHINEQFF. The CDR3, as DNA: TGTGCCAGCAGCTTAGCGCACATCAATGAGCAGTTCTTC.

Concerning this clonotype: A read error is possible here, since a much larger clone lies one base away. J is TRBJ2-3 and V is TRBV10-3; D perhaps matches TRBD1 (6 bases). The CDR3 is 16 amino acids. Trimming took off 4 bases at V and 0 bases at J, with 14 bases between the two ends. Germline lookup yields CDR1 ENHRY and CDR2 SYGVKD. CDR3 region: CAISAGRGYSTDTQYF. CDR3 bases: TGTGCCATCAGTGCGGGCAGGGGCTACAGCACAGATACGCAGTATTTT.

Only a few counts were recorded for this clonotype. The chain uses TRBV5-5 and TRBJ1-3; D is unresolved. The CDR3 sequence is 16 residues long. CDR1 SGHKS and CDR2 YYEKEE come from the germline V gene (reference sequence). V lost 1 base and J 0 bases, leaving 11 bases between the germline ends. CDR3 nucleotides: TGTGCCAGCAGCTTGTCTTTTCGGGACTCTGGAAACACCATATATTTT. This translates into CASSLSFRDSGNTIYF.

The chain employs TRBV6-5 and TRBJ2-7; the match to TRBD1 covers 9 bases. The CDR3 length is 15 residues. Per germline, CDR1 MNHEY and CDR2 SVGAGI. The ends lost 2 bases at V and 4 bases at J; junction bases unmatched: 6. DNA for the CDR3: TGTGCCAGCAGTTACGCCGACAGGGGGAAATACGAGCAGTACTTC. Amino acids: CASSYADRGKYEQYF.

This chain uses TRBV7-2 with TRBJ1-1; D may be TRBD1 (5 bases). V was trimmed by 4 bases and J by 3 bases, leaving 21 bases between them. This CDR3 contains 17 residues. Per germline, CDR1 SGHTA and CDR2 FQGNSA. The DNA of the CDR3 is TGTGCCAGCAGCTCTCGCAGCGGGACCTGGGGTGACACTGAAGCTTTCTTT. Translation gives CASSSRSGTWGDTEAFF. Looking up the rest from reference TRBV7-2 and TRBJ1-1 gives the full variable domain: GAGVSQSPSNKVTEKGKDVELRCDPISGHTALYWYRQSLGQGLEFLIYFQGNSAPDKSGLPSDRFSAERTGGSVSTLTIQRTQQEDSAVYLCASSSRSGTWGDTEAFFGQGTRLTVV.